This T cell receptor beta chain was recovered during a study of immune heterogeneity within non-small cell lung tumors. Samples each supplied around 580 ng of bulk tumor genomic DNA as template. While surgery was under way, several biopsies spaced far apart were taken per primary tumor. Surgery that was curative in intent was performed on patients with untreated, newly diagnosed non-small cell lung cancer. Multiplex PCR relied on 32 V and 13 J primers to amplify TCR beta CDR3. TCRdb re-called the multiplex PCR reads with MiXCR, one entry per CDR3 protein. The table lists 1,500 to 2,500 distinct CDR3 sequences, roughly 30% of them singletons. Comment on this clonotype: Its antigen remains unidentified.

Regarding the study as a whole: Identical dominant CDR3 beta clonotypes recurred across tumor sites within a patient, alongside site-unique high-frequency clones.

Sequencing was carried out using lung tumor tissue. The clonotype originates from a man in his 60s with non-small cell lung cancer.

The CDR3 reads CASSGLAGVSTQYF. DNA for the CDR3: TGTGCCAGCAGTGGACTAGCGGGCGTCTCTACGCAGTATTTT. The chain employs TRBV28 and TRBJ2-3; 11 bases map to TRBD2. V trimming: 5 bases; J trimming: 8 bases; junction bases outside the gene matches: 6. Germline CDR1 reads MDHEN; CDR2 reads SYDVKM. The CDR3 consists of 14 residues.